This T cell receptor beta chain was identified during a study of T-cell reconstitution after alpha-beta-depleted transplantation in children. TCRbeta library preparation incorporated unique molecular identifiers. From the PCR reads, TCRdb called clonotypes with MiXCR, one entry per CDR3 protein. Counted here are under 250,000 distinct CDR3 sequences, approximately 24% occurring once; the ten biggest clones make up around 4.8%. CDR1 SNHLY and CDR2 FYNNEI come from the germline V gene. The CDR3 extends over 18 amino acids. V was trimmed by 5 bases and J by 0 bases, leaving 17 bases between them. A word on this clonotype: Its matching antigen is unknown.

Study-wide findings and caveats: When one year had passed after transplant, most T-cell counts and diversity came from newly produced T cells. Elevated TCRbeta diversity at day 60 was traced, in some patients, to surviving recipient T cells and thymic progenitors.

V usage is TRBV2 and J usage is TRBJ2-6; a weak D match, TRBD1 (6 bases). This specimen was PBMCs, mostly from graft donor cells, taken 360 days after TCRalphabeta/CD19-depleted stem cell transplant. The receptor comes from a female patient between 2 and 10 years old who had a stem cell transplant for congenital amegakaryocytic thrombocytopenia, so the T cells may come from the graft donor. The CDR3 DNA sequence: TGTGCCAGCAGTAAAAGAGGGGGTTACAGCTCTGGGGCCAACGTCCTGACTTTC. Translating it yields CASSKRGGYSSGANVLTF.